The count of the clone carrying this T cell receptor (beta chain) is one. Its target is unknown. V dropped 2 bases and J dropped 9 bases, with 12 bases sitting between them. Germline V gene sequence: CDR1 KGHSH, CDR2 LQKENI. CDR3 length: 13 residues. Atypia-free adjacent lung came from at least 2 cm beyond the tumor margin. These data belong to a study of T cells in localized non-small cell lung cancer. The study, taken as a whole, reports: Uninvolved nearby lung showed the greatest T cell clonality, exceeding that found in tumor. Because only a single region of the tumor was sequenced, heterogeneity remains possible. In adjacent lung, a median around 50 of the top 100 tumor clones were found.

Data came from immunoSEQ multiplex PCR; TCRdb stores just in-frame clones and leaves some out. The sample shows just under 1,500 clones, 25% to 35% of them seen only once. The sample consisted of normal lung tissue next to the tumor, taken before any cancer treatment. The rearrangement links TRBV18 to TRBJ2-3, with D possibly called TRBD1 or TRBD2 (5 bases each). This TCR derives from a man aged 40 to 69 with stage II squamous cell lung carcinoma. In DNA form, the CDR3 reads TGTGCCAGCTCACCAAAGGGACGGGGAACGCAGTATTTT. It encodes CASSPKGRGTQYF. Together with reference TRBV18 and TRBJ2-3, the CDR3 gives the full variable domain: NAGVMQNPRHLVRRRGQEARLRCSPMKGHSHVYWYRQLPEEGLKFMVYLQKENIIDESGMPKERFSAEFPKEGPSILRIQQVVRGDSAAYFCASSPKGRGTQYFGPGTRLTVL.